These T cell receptor beta chains were read from a single sample in a study of blood T cell repertoires in COVID-19. Some clones are missing from TCRdb's copy, which holds only in-frame ones; the method was immunoSEQ multiplex PCR. The table lists some 250,000 clones, 65% to 90% of them singletons. Sequenced: PBMCs or T cells enriched from blood (not recorded which). All receptors derive from a man aged 18 to 29 who had recovered from COVID-19. Both conserved end residues are part of each CDR3. D genes are given only for firm matches. Not every row has a clone size; where given, it reads once, few, many or a size class.

v_gene,d_gene,abundance,j_gene,CDR3nt,CDR3aa
TRBV10-3,NA,NA,TRBJ1-1,TGTGCCATCACCCGGACGAGGGAGGGGGACACTGAAGCTTTCTTT,CAITRTREGDTEAFF
TRBV12-3/TRBV12-4,NA,NA,TRBJ2-3,TGTGCCAGCAGTCCTCAAGCGGGTACGCAGTATTTT,CASSPQAGTQYF
TRBV4-1,NA,NA,TRBJ1-2,TGCGCCAGCAGCCCTAGTAATCGGGGAGGGGATTATGGCTACACCTTC,CASSPSNRGGDYGYTF
TRBV5-6,TRBD1,NA,TRBJ1-1,TGTGCCAGCAGCTTCCAGGGGGGAGAAACTGAAGCTTTCTTT,CASSFQGGETEAFF
TRBV3-1/TRBV3-2,TRBD2,once,TRBJ2-1,TGTGCCAGCAGGCGAATAGCGGGAGGTGACAATGAGCAGTTCTTC,CASRRIAGGDNEQFF
TRBV28,TRBD1,NA,TRBJ2-1,TGTGCCAGCAGTCCCCTTAGTCAGGGGGCGGCCTACAATGAGCAGTTCTTC,CASSPLSQGAAYNEQFF
TRBV7-9,NA,NA,TRBJ1-1,TGTGCCAGCAGCCCACGGACAGTGAACACTGAAGCTTTCTTT,CASSPRTVNTEAFF
TRBV11-3,NA,once,TRBJ2-2,TGTGCCAGCAGCTTAGATACGGTGGGGGAGCTGTTTTTT,CASSLDTVGELFF
TRBV5-1,TRBD2,NA,TRBJ2-3,TGCGCCAGCAGCGGAAAACTAGCGGGAGAGATCTCTCCTAGCACAGATACGCAGTATTTT,CASSGKLAGEISPSTDTQYF
TRBV7-6,NA,NA,TRBJ1-6,TGTGCCAGCAGCTATACGGACAGTCCCTATAATTCACCCCTCCACTTT,CASSYTDSPYNSPLHF
TRBV5-1,NA,NA,TRBJ1-2,TGCGCCAGCTCGGACTCGTATGGCTACACCTTC,CASSDSYGYTF
TRBV28,TRBD1,NA,TRBJ2-4,TGTGCCAGCAACCCCTGGACAGGCGAACTAGCCAAAAACATTCAGTACTTC,CASNPWTGELAKNIQYF
TRBV2,NA,NA,TRBJ1-2,TGTGCCAGCAGCCATAGACAGGTCGGCTACACCTTC,CASSHRQVGYTF
TRBV7-6,TRBD2,NA,TRBJ2-5,TGTGCCAGCAGCCTTGGCGGGGGTGTAACGGAGACCCAGTACTTC,CASSLGGGVTETQYF
TRBV7-2,TRBD2,NA,TRBJ2-7,TGTGCCAGCAGCTGGACTAGCGGGAGGGCCTACGAGCAGTACTTC,CASSWTSGRAYEQYF
TRBV9,NA,NA,TRBJ1-2,TGTGCCAGCAGCGTAGGAGAAGTCTTGTCCGGCTACACCTTC,CASSVGEVLSGYTF
TRBV4-1,NA,few,TRBJ2-7,TGCGCCAGCAGCCCAACAACCCCCTCCTACGAGCAGTACTTC,CASSPTTPSYEQYF
TRBV7-9,TRBD2,NA,TRBJ2-3,TGTGCCAGCAGCCCTCCGGGACTAGCTGGCACAGATACGCAGTATTTT,CASSPPGLAGTDTQYF
TRBV7-2,TRBD1,NA,TRBJ1-1,TGTGCCAGCAGCTTAGTCGGTCAGGGGGCCCCTGAAGCTTTCTTT,CASSLVGQGAPEAFF
TRBV5-6,NA,NA,TRBJ2-3,TGTGCCAGCAGCCCCCCATCCACAGATACGCAGTATTTT,CASSPPSTDTQYF
TRBV6-5,NA,NA,TRBJ2-7,TGTGCCAGCAGTTACTCCCACAGGGACTCCTACGAGCAGTACTTC,CASSYSHRDSYEQYF
TRBV18,TRBD1,NA,TRBJ1-4,TGTGCCAGCTCTCCCGGGACAGGAAACAGGGAAAAACTGTTTTTT,CASSPGTGNREKLFF
TRBV11-2,TRBD1,NA,TRBJ2-7,TGTGCCAGCAGTAGACAGGGGGCGATCTACGAGCAGTACTTC,CASSRQGAIYEQYF
TRBV13,NA,NA,TRBJ2-7,TGTGCCAGCAGTAAGGGGGATACCTACGAGCAGTACTTC,CASSKGDTYEQYF
TRBV5-5,TRBD1,NA,TRBJ1-4,TGTGCCAGCAGCTGGGGACAGGGCGCAACTAATGAAAAACTGTTTTTT,CASSWGQGATNEKLFF
TRBV28,NA,NA,TRBJ1-4,TGTGCCAGCAGTTTATACGCCCCGGGGGCAACTAATGAAAAACTGTTTTTT,CASSLYAPGATNEKLFF
TRBV30,NA,NA,TRBJ2-7,TGTGCCTGGAGTGTATTCGGGAAGAGGTACTTC,CAWSVFGKRYF
TRBV5-1,TRBD1,NA,TRBJ1-5,TGCGCCAGCAGCCCCGGGACAGAATATCAGCCCCAGCATTTT,CASSPGTEYQPQHF
TRBV7-9,NA,few,TRBJ2-2,TGTGCCAGCAGCTCGACGGGACACCAGAACACCGGGGAGCTGTTTTTT,CASSSTGHQNTGELFF
TRBV7-3,TRBD2,NA,TRBJ2-2,TGTGCCAGCAGCTCGTGGACTAGCGGGAGGACCGGGGAGCTGTTTTTT,CASSSWTSGRTGELFF
TRBV9,TRBD2,few,TRBJ2-1,TGTGCCAGCAGCGCCCGAAAAGCGGGAGGGCCCGTCAATGAGCAGTTCTTC,CASSARKAGGPVNEQFF
TRBV9,TRBD1,few,TRBJ1-2,TGTGCCAGCAGCACCTCTCCCGGGACAGATTATGGCTACACCTTC,CASSTSPGTDYGYTF